The rows below give T cell receptor beta chains drawn from one sample of a study of blood T cell repertoires in COVID-19. Profiled with immunoSEQ multiplex PCR; TCRdb holds only in-frame clones, not every one. In the table there are 200,000 to 300,000 clones, almost 85% of which are singletons. The source material was PBMCs or T cells enriched from blood (not recorded which). The source of these receptors is a woman in her 50s with acute COVID-19. The CDR3 runs from the conserved cysteine through the conserved F or W. The D gene is left open where the match is weak. Size tells how often a clone was seen (once, few, many) or the class of an expanded clone, and some rows leave it out.

TGTGCCAGCAGCCAGGGAGGGAACGAGACCCAGTACTTC | CASSQGGNETQYF | TRBJ2-5 | 13 | TRBD2 | TRBV3-1/TRBV3-2 | -
TGTGCCAGCAGCCAACCCACAGGGGGCGGCCCTGAAGCTTTCTTT | CASSQPTGGGPEAFF | TRBJ1-1 | 15 | TRBD1 | TRBV16 | -
TGTGCCAGTAGTACCCCCCGGGACAGGGGGAGAAAAGCTTTCTTT | CASSTPRDRGRKAFF | TRBJ1-1 | 15 | TRBD1 | TRBV19 | once
TGCGCCAGCAGCGGTCGACAGGGTATGAACACTGAAGCTTTCTTT | CASSGRQGMNTEAFF | TRBJ1-1 | 15 | TRBD1 | TRBV5-1 | -
TGTGCCAGCAGTTACTCAGGGAGACTTGGCTATGGCTACACCTTC | CASSYSGRLGYGYTF | TRBJ1-2 | 15 | - | TRBV6-5 | -
TGTGCCAGCTCACCAGAGGGAGGGCTTGGCTATGGCTACACCTTC | CASSPEGGLGYGYTF | TRBJ1-2 | 15 | - | TRBV18 | few
TGTGCCAGCAGCTTACGATCAGGGATTGATTCACCCCTCCACTTT | CASSLRSGIDSPLHF | TRBJ1-6 | 15 | - | TRBV7-2 | -
TGTGCCAGCAGTCTCCCGGGTCGTGAGCAGTACTTC | CASSLPGREQYF | TRBJ2-7 | 12 | - | TRBV27 | -
TGTGCCAGCAGCATTCCGGGACAGAAAAATGAAAAACTGTTTTTT | CASSIPGQKNEKLFF | TRBJ1-4 | 15 | TRBD1 | TRBV7-9 | few
TGTGCCACCGCTAGCGACCAAGAGACCCAGTACTTC | CATASDQETQYF | TRBJ2-5 | 12 | - | TRBV2 | -
TGTGCCAGCAGTGAAGTGGGCCGGGGTGAAGCTTTCTTT | CASSEVGRGEAFF | TRBJ1-1 | 13 | - | TRBV6-1 | -
TGTGCCAGCAGTGCGGGACAGTTCACTGAAGCTTTCTTT | CASSAGQFTEAFF | TRBJ1-1 | 13 | TRBD1 | TRBV27 | -
TGTGCCAGCAGCAACGGGACAGGGACAAGTAATCAGCCCCAGCATTTT | CASSNGTGTSNQPQHF | TRBJ1-5 | 16 | - | TRBV21-1 | once
TGTGCCAGCAGCTTAGGGGCAGGGGGCGGTTCACCCCTCCACTTT | CASSLGAGGGSPLHF | TRBJ1-6 | 15 | TRBD1 | TRBV5-6 | -
TGTGCCAGTAGCCGGACAGGGAAAGACGAGCAGTACTTC | CASSRTGKDEQYF | TRBJ2-7 | 13 | TRBD1 | TRBV19 | -
TGTGCCAGCAGTACGACATCAGGGAACACTGAAGCTTTCTTT | CASSTTSGNTEAFF | TRBJ1-1 | 14 | - | TRBV27 | -
TGTGCCAGCAGTTACGGGGGAGGAACTAATGAAAAACTGTTTTTT | CASSYGGGTNEKLFF | TRBJ1-4 | 15 | - | TRBV6-5 | once
TGTGCCAGCAGTGATACCAGGGCCCACGAGCAGTACTTC | CASSDTRAHEQYF | TRBJ2-7 | 13 | - | TRBV6-1 | -
TGTGCCTGGAGTGCCTCCCAGACCCAGTACTTC | CAWSASQTQYF | TRBJ2-5 | 11 | - | TRBV30 | -
TGTGCCAGCAGTTACTTCCTACAGGGTGAGGGGCTGGAAGCTTTCTTT | CASSYFLQGEGLEAFF | TRBJ1-1 | 16 | - | TRBV6-2/TRBV6-3 | -
TGTGCCAGCAGCGGAGGACTAGCGGGGGTGACCGGGGAGCTGTTTTTT | CASSGGLAGVTGELFF | TRBJ2-2 | 16 | TRBD2 | TRBV5-4 | -
TGTGCCAGCAGCAAAGTGGGTGGGGACAGGGGATGTGGAAACACCATATATTTT | CASSKVGGDRGCGNTIYF | TRBJ1-3 | 18 | - | TRBV21-1 | -
TGTGCCAGCAGCGTCGCCAGGGGGCGCGTAAATGAGCAGTTCTTC | CASSVARGRVNEQFF | TRBJ2-1 | 15 | TRBD1 | TRBV7-2 | -
TGTGCCAGCAACCCCCTAAGCAGGGGGCGTGAAAAACTGTTTTTT | CASNPLSRGREKLFF | TRBJ1-4 | 15 | TRBD1 | TRBV6-5 | -
TGTGCCAGCAGCTTAGGGCCCCACAATGAGCAGTTCTTC | CASSLGPHNEQFF | TRBJ2-1 | 13 | - | TRBV7-8 | -
TGTGCCAGCAAACAGGGCCTAGCGGGGTACCAAGAGACCCAGTACTTC | CASKQGLAGYQETQYF | TRBJ2-5 | 16 | TRBD2 | TRBV4-2 | many
TGCGCCAGCAGCCAAGATATTGGGAGGAACACTGAAGCTTTCTTT | CASSQDIGRNTEAFF | TRBJ1-1 | 15 | - | TRBV4-3 | -
TGTGCCAGCAGCTTAAGGGGGACAGGGGGCGCGGGTGCCACTGAAGCTTTCTTT | CASSLRGTGGAGATEAFF | TRBJ1-1 | 18 | TRBD1 | TRBV11-2 | -
TGTGCCAGCAGCTCCCCCGGGACAGGGGAATCCGATGAGCAGTTCTTC | CASSSPGTGESDEQFF | TRBJ2-1 | 16 | TRBD1 | TRBV7-3 | -
TGTGCCAGCAGTTTATCGGGGGGGGCCAGACTTTTCACTGAAGCTTTCTTT | CASSLSGGARLFTEAFF | TRBJ1-1 | 17 | - | TRBV27 | -
TGTGCCAGCAGTGAAGCAGCGGGGGGAGCTGAGCAGTTCTTC | CASSEAAGGAEQFF | TRBJ2-1 | 14 | TRBD2 | TRBV2 | -
TGCGCCAGCAGCCAGGGGGGGTTCAAAGAAAAACTGTTTTTT | CASSQGGFKEKLFF | TRBJ1-4 | 14 | - | TRBV4-3 | -
TGTGCCAGTAGTATTGAGGCTTATAGCAATCAGCCCCAGCATTTT | CASSIEAYSNQPQHF | TRBJ1-5 | 15 | - | TRBV19 | -
TGTGCCAGCAGCCCAAGGGACAGCGTTTTCGGTACGCAGTATTTT | CASSPRDSVFGTQYF | TRBJ2-3 | 15 | TRBD1 | TRBV7-9 | -
TGTGCCAGCAGCCCCGGACGACCCCGGGACAGGGTACTGGGTGAGCAGTTCTTC | CASSPGRPRDRVLGEQFF | TRBJ2-1 | 18 | TRBD1 | TRBV7-9 | once
TGTGCCAGCAGCTTGGACAGGGTTTTGTATGGCTACACCTTC | CASSLDRVLYGYTF | TRBJ1-2 | 14 | - | TRBV5-6 | -
TGTGCCAGCAGCCACCGGGACAGTTTCTCCTACGAGCAGTACTTC | CASSHRDSFSYEQYF | TRBJ2-7 | 15 | TRBD1 | TRBV3-1/TRBV3-2 | -
TGTGCCATCAGACAGGGAAGTAAGGGCGGCTACACCTTC | CAIRQGSKGGYTF | TRBJ1-2 | 13 | - | TRBV10-3 | few
TGTGCCAGCAGGGGGCAACAGGGACAGCCCCAGCATTTT | CASRGQQGQPQHF | TRBJ1-5 | 13 | - | TRBV25-1 | -
TGCAGTGCCAGGGCGCCAACGGCTTTCTTT | CSARAPTAFF | TRBJ1-1 | 10 | - | TRBV20-1 | -
TGTGCCTGGAGTGGGGTGACAGGGCCGTATTCACCCCTCCACTTT | CAWSGVTGPYSPLHF | TRBJ1-6 | 15 | TRBD1 | TRBV30 | -
TGCGCCAGCAGCCAAGAAGGGGACAGGAGACTTCCGCACTATGGCTACACCTTC | CASSQEGDRRLPHYGYTF | TRBJ1-2 | 18 | TRBD1 | TRBV4-1 | -
TGTGCCAGCAGCCCGAATCCAGGCGCGAACACCGGGGAGCTGTTTTTT | CASSPNPGANTGELFF | TRBJ2-2 | 16 | - | TRBV7-8 | -
TGTGCCAGCAGCTTAGCAGTAGGGGGCAATTCACCCCTCCACTTT | CASSLAVGGNSPLHF | TRBJ1-6 | 15 | TRBD1 | TRBV7-8 | -
TGTGCCAGCAGTTTACAGGTTTACGAGCAGTTCTTC | CASSLQVYEQFF | TRBJ2-1 | 12 | - | TRBV12-3/TRBV12-4 | -
TGCGCCAGTAGTAGCGGGGGGGCCTCAAACCAAGAGACCCAGTACTTC | CASSSGGASNQETQYF | TRBJ2-5 | 16 | TRBD2 | TRBV5-1 | -
TGTGCCAGCAGTCGGGACAGCCTAAACTCCTACGAGCAGTACTTC | CASSRDSLNSYEQYF | TRBJ2-7 | 15 | TRBD1 | TRBV6-5 | few
TGTGCCAGCAGGCTAGGGAGAGTCACTGAAGCTTTCTTT | CASRLGRVTEAFF | TRBJ1-1 | 13 | - | TRBV12-3/TRBV12-4 | few
TGTGCCAGCAGCTTAACTAGCGGGGGCGCCGGGGAGCTGTTTTTT | CASSLTSGGAGELFF | TRBJ2-2 | 15 | TRBD2 | TRBV11-3 | -
TGTGCCAGCTCACCAAGCGCTAGCGGGGGTCGGGAGCAGTACTTC | CASSPSASGGREQYF | TRBJ2-7 | 15 | TRBD2 | TRBV18 | -
TGTGCCAGCAGTACCCCCACAGGGGGGAACACTGAAGCTTTCTTT | CASSTPTGGNTEAFF | TRBJ1-1 | 15 | TRBD1 | TRBV6-2/TRBV6-3 | -
TGCAGCGTGCAAAACAGGGCTAACACCGGGGAGCTGTTTTTT | CSVQNRANTGELFF | TRBJ2-2 | 14 | - | TRBV29-1 | -
TGTGCCAGCCGCCGTATGCCGGGACTCAATGAGCAGTTCTTC | CASRRMPGLNEQFF | TRBJ2-1 | 14 | - | TRBV5-4 | -
TGTGCCAGTAGTGCTAGGACAGGAGGGGGCACTGAAGCTTTCTTT | CASSARTGGGTEAFF | TRBJ1-1 | 15 | TRBD1 | TRBV19 | -
TGTGCCAGCCAGGACAGGGAAGTACTGTTCTTC | CASQDREVLFF | TRBJ2-1 | 11 | TRBD1 | TRBV2 | -
TGTGCCAGTAGGCTCACCGGGACAGGGTTGTACGGGGAGCTGTTTTTT | CASRLTGTGLYGELFF | TRBJ2-2 | 16 | TRBD1 | TRBV19 | -
TGTGCCAGTAGTTTCGTCCTGGGGCAGAGCTCTGGAAACACCATATATTTT | CASSFVLGQSSGNTIYF | TRBJ1-3 | 17 | - | TRBV19 | -
TGTGCCATCAGTGAGGACAGGGGGGAGAATTCACCCCTCCACTTT | CAISEDRGENSPLHF | TRBJ1-6 | 15 | TRBD1 | TRBV10-3 | -
TGTGCTAGTGGTTTGGTACAGAGGGCGCCGAACACTGAAGCTTTCTTT | CASGLVQRAPNTEAFF | TRBJ1-1 | 16 | - | TRBV12-5 | -
TGTGCCAGTAGTATCACAGGGAATAACTATGGCTACACCTTC | CASSITGNNYGYTF | TRBJ1-2 | 14 | - | TRBV19 | -